This T cell receptor beta chain came from a study of cytomegalovirus exposure and HLA in healthy donors. Overall study: The 666 first-cohort repertoires shared a platform with the 120 validation repertoires, as reported in a later analysis. Findings and limits, study-wide: According to a subsequent analysis, TCR clusters from the first cohort were inclined to appear together in the 120 validation repertoires. In vitro data verified a few CMV-associated chains as specific for CMV antigens.

Germline V gene data show CDR1 as SGHVS and CDR2 as FNYEAQ. CDR3 length: 16 amino acids. The ends lost 5 bases at V and 5 bases at J; junction bases unmatched: 10. The method was immunoSEQ multiplex PCR; TCRdb's version includes in-frame clones alone and lacks a portion of them. The sample shows 250,000 to 300,000 clones, 90% of them seen only once. This clone was detected once. Its antigen remains unknown. The chain links TRBV7-6 to TRBJ1-3; 9 bases are a match to TRBD1. Material for sequencing was PBMCs. The sequence came from a woman younger than 30 in good health and CMV-seronegative. The CDR3 region is CASSPRGTGFRNTIYF. The CDR3 DNA follows: TGTGCCAGCAGCCCGAGGGGGACAGGGTTTAGAAACACCATATATTTT.